One sample yielded the 27 T cell receptor beta chains listed below, sequenced in a study of blood T cell repertoires in COVID-19. Only in-frame clones appear in the TCRdb table, and some are missing; sequencing was by immunoSEQ multiplex PCR. In the table there are roughly 92,000 clones, around nine tenths of which are singletons. The sequencing input was peripheral blood. The receptor source for this set is a man in his fifties with acute or convalescent COVID-19.

This chain links TRBV11-2 with TRBJ1-2; 9 nucleotides agree with TRBD1. The CDR3 runs 18 residues. Germline loops: CDR1 SGHAT, CDR2 FQNNGV. With V trimmed by 4 bases and J by 5 bases, 17 bases remained unmatched. The CDR3 here is CASSSAGTGMRLGYGYTF. For the CDR3, the DNA is TGTGCCAGCAGCTCCGCCGGGACAGGGATGCGCCTCGGGTATGGCTACACCTTC.

The chain joins TRBV10-3 to TRBJ1-2; the match to TRBD1 covers 10 bases. Germline loops: CDR1 ENHRY, CDR2 SYGVKD. This CDR3 has 14 residues. The V segment lost 6 bases and the J segment 7 bases; nucleotides outside the gene matches: 8. CDR3 region: CAIRAGTGEIGYTF. For the CDR3, the DNA is TGTGCCATCAGGGCCGGGACAGGGGAGATTGGCTACACCTTC.

This chain links TRBV2 with TRBJ1-2, with D unresolved. The CDR3 contains 11 residues. Per the germline V gene, CDR1 is SNHLY and CDR2 is FYNNEI. With 3 bases removed from V and 4 bases from J, the gap between germline ends came to 3 bases. The CDR3, as DNA: TGTGCCAGCAGTGACTCCTATGGCTACACCTTC. Translating it yields CASSDSYGYTF.

This clone was seen only once. This chain connects TRBV4-2 to TRBJ2-1; TRBD2 might be the D (6 bases). Germline lookup yields CDR1 LGHNA and CDR2 YNFKEQ. The CDR3 runs 17 residues. V was shortened by 1 base and J by 5 bases, with 18 bases between the two germline ends. The CDR3 loop reads CASSQGLAGTGDNEQFF. DNA of the CDR3: TGTGCCAGCAGCCAAGGATTGGCGGGGACCGGGGACAATGAGCAGTTCTTC.

This chain uses TRBV7-2 with TRBJ2-3; 9 positions agree with TRBD2. The CDR3 has 18 amino acids. Germline trimming cut 9 bases from V and 0 bases from J; bases unmatched to any gene: 16. Per the germline V gene, CDR1 is SGHTA and CDR2 is FQGNSA. The DNA for the CDR3 is TGTGCCAGAGGGGGCGGGAGGGCCAGTGGGGCTAGCACAGATACGCAGTATTTT. Its protein is CARGGGRASGASTDTQYF.

This clone was detected once. This chain uses TRBV5-1 with TRBJ2-7, with 8 nucleotides matching TRBD1. Losses at the gene ends were 2 bases for V and 7 bases for J; bases not matched to a gene: 8. The V gene's germline CDR1 is SGHRS and CDR2 YFSETQ. The CDR3 sequence is 14 residues long. In nucleotides, the CDR3 is TGCGCCAGCAGCTTAACGACAGGGGCCGGGGAGCAGTACTTC. Translated, it gives CASSLTTGAGEQYF.

The chain carries TRBV11-3 and TRBJ1-1, with D possibly being TRBD1 (5 bases). V gave up 0 bases and J gave up 8 bases, with 7 bases separating them. In germline, CDR1 is SGHNT, CDR2 YENEEA. The CDR3 sequence is 12 residues long. CDR3 loop: CASSLDDREAFF. The CDR3, as DNA: TGTGCCAGCAGCTTAGATGACAGAGAAGCTTTCTTT.

V is TRBV6-5 and J is TRBJ1-5, with 10 bases aligning to TRBD1. The CDR3 extends over 15 amino acids. Germline V gives CDR1 MNHEY, CDR2 SVGAGI. V lost 10 bases and J lost 5; bases outside the gene matches: 11. The CDR3 spells CAISSGTGAYQPQHF. The DNA for the CDR3 is TGTGCCATTTCCTCCGGGACAGGGGCTTATCAGCCCCAGCATTTT.

The rearrangement links TRBV6-5 to TRBJ2-7; possibly TRBD1 for D (8 bases). V was pared by 0 bases and J by 9 bases, with 18 bases between. The CDR3 runs to 15 residues. Germline CDR1 MNHEY, CDR2 SVGAGI. CDR3 loop: CASSYSNQQGGPQYF. As DNA, the CDR3 is TGTGCCAGCAGTTACTCGAATCAACAGGGGGGGCCGCAGTACTTC.

The V gene is TRBV18, the J gene TRBJ1-4, with TRBD1 as a possible D gene (5 bases). V lost 6 bases, J lost 0 bases, and 11 bases lay in between. The CDR3 extends over 15 amino acids. CDR1 is KGHSH and CDR2 is LQKENI in the germline V gene. CDR3 sequence (DNA): TGTGCCAGCTCGCGGGACCCCGCAACTAATGAAAAACTGTTTTTT. Translation gives CASSRDPATNEKLFF.

The V call is TRBV23-1, the J call TRBJ1-2, with D hard to call. TRBV23-1 carries the ORF label, with uncertain function. Trimming took 3 bases from V and 4 from J, leaving 12 bases between them. CDR3 length: 14 residues. CDR3 DNA sequence: TGCGCCAGCAGTCAGAACGGGGATGGCTATGGCTACACCTTC. Translating gives CASSQNGDGYGYTF.

The V and J genes are TRBV14 and TRBJ1-2; D unresolved. Trimming removed 1 base from V and 8 bases from J, with 11 bases in between. Looked up from germline, CDR1 is SGHDN and CDR2 is FVKESK. The CDR3 spans 13 residues. CDR3 region: CASSQASLYGYTF. The DNA for the CDR3 is TGTGCCAGCAGCCAAGCCTCCCTATACGGCTACACCTTC. Full variable domain (remainder filled in from reference TRBV14 and TRBJ1-2): EAGVTQFPSHSVIEKGQTVTLRCDPISGHDNLYWYRRVMGKEIKFLLHFVKESKQDESGMPNNRFLAERTGGTYSTLKVQPAELEDSGVYFCASSQASLYGYTFGSGTRLTVV.

This sequence joins TRBV6-6 and TRBJ2-7, with TRBD2 matching over 9 bases. CDR1 and CDR2 from the germline V gene are MNHNY and SVGAGI (reference sequence). The CDR3 has 15 amino acids. The J segment lost 0 bases and the V segment lost 6 bases, leaving 6 bases of the junction unmatched. The CDR3 DNA is TGTGCCAGCAGCCGGACTAGCGTAATCTCCTACGAGCAGTACTTC. Encoded protein: CASSRTSVISYEQYF.

The chain employs TRBV7-9 and TRBJ1-2; D possibly corresponds to TRBD1 (6 bases). V was clipped by 6 bases and J by 4 bases, with 12 bases between them. CDR3 length: 13 amino acids. Germline CDR1 reads SEHNR; CDR2 reads FQNEAQ (reference sequence). CDR3 in DNA: TGTGCCAGCAGTTTCGGACAGCCCTATGGCTACACCTTC. Translating gives CASSFGQPYGYTF.

The chain links TRBV7-2 to TRBJ2-2, with 12 positions matching TRBD2. CDR3 length: 16 amino acids. CDR1 SGHTA and CDR2 FQGNSA come from the germline V gene. V trimming: 5 bases; J trimming: 5 bases; junction bases outside the gene matches: 6. The CDR3 here is CASSLRLAGVTGELFF. CDR3 DNA sequence: TGTGCCAGCAGCCTCCGACTAGCGGGAGTTACCGGGGAGCTGTTTTTT.

The J gene is TRBJ2-2, the V gene TRBV7-6, with D uncertain. This CDR3 contains 15 residues. Germline loops: CDR1 SGHVS, CDR2 FNYEAQ. Trimming left V 2 bases short and J 4 bases short, with 11 bases between. CDR3 bases: TGTGCCAGCAGCTTAAATAGTAGAAGCACCGGGGAGCTGTTTTTT. It translates to CASSLNSRSTGELFF.

This clone turned up a few times. The V and J genes are TRBV15 and TRBJ2-3, with 13 positions matching TRBD2. The germline CDR1 and CDR2 sequences are LNHNV and YYDKDF (reference sequence). The CDR3 runs to 16 residues. Unmatched junction bases numbered 7, after V lost 3 bases and J lost 7 bases. CDR3: CATSSVQTSGRNTQYF. The CDR3, as DNA: TGTGCCACCAGCAGCGTTCAGACTAGCGGGAGGAATACGCAGTATTTT.

The chain couples TRBV11-2 to TRBJ2-3, with D unresolved. CDR1 and CDR2 from the germline V gene are SGHAT and FQNNGV. The V and J ends lost 7 bases and 7 bases respectively, with 15 bases between them. This CDR3 has 13 residues. CDR3 sequence (DNA): TGTGCCAGCACGTCATTGGGCGTTTATACGCAGTATTTT. Its protein is CASTSLGVYTQYF.

The gene calls are TRBV5-1 and TRBJ2-5; weak D call: TRBD1 (5 bases). CDR1 SGHRS and CDR2 YFSETQ come from the germline V gene. V was pared by 0 bases and J by 2 bases, with 14 bases between. CDR3 length: 16 amino acids. The chain's CDR3 is CASSLEGSMSQETQYF. In DNA, the CDR3 is TGCGCCAGCAGCTTGGAGGGGTCGATGTCTCAAGAGACCCAGTACTTC.

The J gene is TRBJ2-3, the V gene TRBV10-2; possible D gene TRBD2, 6 bases. There are 14 residues in the CDR3. Trimming removed 2 bases from V and 2 bases from J, with 8 bases in between. Germline V gene data show CDR1 as WSHSY and CDR2 as SAAADI. As DNA, the CDR3 is TGCGCCAGCAGTGAGACTAGCTACACAGATACGCAGTATTTT. Protein: CASSETSYTDTQYF.

Regarding this clone: One end of the junction is discordant with germline, which a read error may explain. V is TRBV6-1 and J is TRBJ1-1, with D maybe TRBD1 (6 bases). Germline assignment: CDR1 MNHNS and CDR2 SASEGT. This CDR3 is built from 14 residues. As DNA, the CDR3 is TGTGCCAGCCGTGAGGGGGGGTGGAACACTGAAGCTTTCTTT. This sequence encodes CASREGGWNTEAFF.

The V and J genes are TRBV5-4 and TRBJ2-7; TRBD1 matches 7 bases. Germline CDR1 SGHNT, CDR2 YYREEE (reference sequence). The CDR3 length is 17 residues. J was trimmed by 1 base and V by 0 bases; bases with no gene match: 10. The CDR3 region has the DNA TGTGCCAGCAGCTTGGGGGTACAGGGGTCCCTTTCCTACGAGCAGTACTTC. Translation gives CASSLGVQGSLSYEQYF. The whole variable domain, remainder taken from reference TRBV5-4 and TRBJ2-7, is ETGVTQSPTHLIKTRGQQVTLRCSSQSGHNTVSWYQQALGQGPQFIFQYYREEENGRGNFPPRFSGLQFPNYSSELNVNALELDDSALYLCASSLGVQGSLSYEQYFGPGTRLTVT.

V and J are TRBV4-1 and TRBJ1-1, with D unresolved. Trimming stripped 1 base from V and 0 bases from J, with 9 bases between. The CDR3 runs 15 residues. The V gene's germline CDR1 is MGHRA and CDR2 YSYEKL. The CDR3 region is CASSQVQVMNTEAFF. CDR3 in DNA: TGCGCCAGCAGCCAAGTGCAGGTCATGAACACTGAAGCTTTCTTT.

The genes are TRBV19 and TRBJ1-5, with 7 bases matching TRBD1. V lost 4 bases and J lost 2; bases outside the gene matches: 8. The CDR3 runs to 16 residues. Germline loops: CDR1 LNHDA, CDR2 SQIVND (reference sequence). Here the CDR3 DNA reads TGTGCCAGTAGTACCTTAACAGGGGAGGGCAATCAGCCCCAGCATTTT. It is translated as CASSTLTGEGNQPQHF.

The J gene is TRBJ2-7, the V gene TRBV11-1; TRBD2 agrees at 8 bases. The CDR3 spans 15 residues. Germline-derived CDR1 and CDR2 are SGHAT and FQDESV (reference sequence). Unmatched junction bases numbered 4, after V lost 1 base and J lost 2 bases. The CDR3 region is CASSLVSGSTYEQYF. In DNA form, the CDR3 reads TGTGCCAGCAGCTTAGTAAGCGGGAGCACCTACGAGCAGTACTTC. Supplemented by reference TRBV11-1 and TRBJ2-7, the full variable domain reads EAEVAQSPRYKITEKSQAVAFWCDPISGHATLYWYRQILGQGPELLVQFQDESVVDDSQLPKDRFSAERLKGVDSTLKIQPAELGDSAMYLCASSLVSGSTYEQYFGPGTRLTVT.

The sample holds many counts of this clone. The chain has TRBV20-1 and TRBJ2-3; tentative D call: TRBD2 (5 bases). This CDR3 has 10 amino acids. V was shortened by 6 bases and J by 6 bases, with 7 bases between the two germline ends. Germline V lookup: CDR1 DFQATT, CDR2 SNEGSKA (reference sequence). CDR3 sequence reads: CSAERDTQYF. The CDR3 coding sequence is TGCAGTGCCGAGCGGGATACGCAGTATTTT.

The rearrangement uses TRBV5-1 and TRBJ1-2; TRBD1 is a possible D gene (5 bases). CDR1 and CDR2 from the germline V gene are SGHRS and YFSETQ. The CDR3 consists of 15 residues. V was shortened by 0 bases and J by 2 bases, with 11 bases between the two germline ends. Here the CDR3 reads CASSLDRNPNYGYTF. CDR3 coding DNA: TGCGCCAGCAGCTTGGACAGGAATCCGAACTATGGCTACACCTTC.